This section outlines one T cell receptor beta chain sequence together with its context. Its cognate antigen is unknown. This entry comes from a study of T cell responses to AZD1222 COVID-19 vaccine. Notes on the study in general: The donor cohort was predominantly white British with a female majority, and clonal diversity may have been underestimated.

With V trimmed by 6 bases and J by 9 bases, 12 bases remained unmatched. Germline CDR1 is KGHDR and CDR2 is SFDVKD. There are 14 residues in the CDR3. Assay: immunoSEQ multiplex PCR; the TCRdb copy retains only in-frame clones and omits some. This table holds under 200,000 clones, around 93% found once. The chain recombines TRBV24-1 with TRBJ2-5, with 7 bases matching TRBD2. This TCR was sampled from an adult in good health. The material sequenced was peripheral blood, taken on day 0 of AZD1222 vaccination. CDR3 amino acids: CATSPGGPKRPQYF. CDR3 in DNA: TGTGCCACCAGTCCGGGGGGTCCCAAGAGACCCCAGTACTTC.